Listed below are T cell receptor beta chains from one sample, sequenced in a study of cytomegalovirus exposure and HLA in healthy donors. Sequencing used immunoSEQ multiplex PCR; TCRdb keeps in-frame clones, though not all of them. There are 120,000 or so clones in the sample; 75% to 90% occur only once, and around 2.2% lies in the top ten. Source material: PBMCs. The receptors here all came from a young man in good health and CMV-seronegative. CDR3s include the opening cysteine and the closing phenylalanine or tryptophan. Each record gives: J gene, V gene, clone size, CDR3 protein. Clone size, where shown, is once, few, many, or a class for clones that have expanded.

TRBJ1-3 | TRBV5-1 | . | CASRPDRWPGDTIYF
TRBJ2-7 | TRBV30 | . | CAWSVRGGRGYEQYF
TRBJ2-5 | TRBV5-1 | . | CASSLGLAGGRETQYF
TRBJ2-7 | TRBV2 | few | CASSGLGQGAREQYF
TRBJ1-6 | TRBV9 | . | CASSGGAGENSPLHF
TRBJ2-3 | TRBV2 | . | CARALAGGTDTQYF
TRBJ2-7 | TRBV27 | once | CASSFRGGEQYF
TRBJ2-3 | TRBV9 | . | CASSVGDSGTDTQYF
TRBJ1-2 | TRBV7-2 | few | CASSPGQGGVGYTF
TRBJ2-7 | TRBV2 | once | CASSEGTGPPYEQYF
TRBJ2-7 | TRBV30 | . | CAWSGTGYSYEQYF
TRBJ2-1 | TRBV5-1 | . | CASRRTVYNEQFF
TRBJ1-1 | TRBV29-1 | . | CSAVQGWTEAFF
TRBJ2-3 | TRBV5-1 | few | CASSRPGQGTTDTQYF
TRBJ2-2 | TRBV6-1 | . | CASSELGQGAGELFF
TRBJ1-2 | TRBV5-1 | . | CASSLVDSFYGYTF
TRBJ2-1 | TRBV5-1 | . | CASSPFRSGYNEQFF
TRBJ2-7 | TRBV15 | . | CATSSPGLGFSYEQYF
TRBJ1-1 | TRBV9 | few | CASSVNRGGEAFF
TRBJ1-6 | TRBV6-5 | . | CASKVRGSSSPLHF
TRBJ1-6 | TRBV19 | few | CASSLTGNSPLHF
TRBJ1-2 | TRBV5-8 | . | CASSPWGSEIYGYTF
TRBJ2-3 | TRBV27 | . | CASSLFLPGDTQYF
TRBJ1-2 | TRBV2 | . | CASSTRTETNYGYTF
TRBJ2-1 | TRBV9 | . | CASSVGGSGGSYNEQFF
TRBJ2-1 | TRBV28 | . | CASSPGDSKLNEQFF
TRBJ2-5 | TRBV5-6 | few | CASSLGQGGETQYF
TRBJ1-4 | TRBV5-1 | . | CASSLTQGAQTNEKLFF
TRBJ2-3 | TRBV5-1 | . | CASSSWASTDTQYF
TRBJ2-7 | TRBV12-1 | . | CASSLNSSGTRGEQYF
TRBJ1-2 | TRBV6-1 | . | CASSETGGNYGYTF
TRBJ2-1 | TRBV15 | . | CATSRERRSYNEQFF
TRBJ1-3 | TRBV7-9 | . | CASSLAPGTGASGNTIYF
TRBJ2-1 | TRBV5-1 | . | CASSSRDRGYNEQFF
TRBJ1-1 | TRBV10-1 | . | CASSELRGSEAFF
TRBJ1-2 | TRBV29-1 | . | CSVEPPGNYGYTF
TRBJ2-7 | TRBV28 | few | CASSLGRPGGLVQYF
TRBJ1-1 | TRBV4-2 | . | CASSQDFGNTEAFF
TRBJ1-1 | TRBV6-1 | . | CASSEALDRGAFF
TRBJ2-3 | TRBV5-4 | . | CASSPGLQGSDTQYF
TRBJ2-5 | TRBV6-5 | . | CASSYMGQSGGETQYF
TRBJ2-5 | TRBV5-1 | few | CASSLGGQEETQYF
TRBJ1-3 | TRBV9 | once | CASSVETGGNTIYF
TRBJ1-4 | TRBV5-1 | . | CASSLAGFEKLFF
TRBJ1-4 | TRBV4-1 | . | CASKLQGARDNEKLFF